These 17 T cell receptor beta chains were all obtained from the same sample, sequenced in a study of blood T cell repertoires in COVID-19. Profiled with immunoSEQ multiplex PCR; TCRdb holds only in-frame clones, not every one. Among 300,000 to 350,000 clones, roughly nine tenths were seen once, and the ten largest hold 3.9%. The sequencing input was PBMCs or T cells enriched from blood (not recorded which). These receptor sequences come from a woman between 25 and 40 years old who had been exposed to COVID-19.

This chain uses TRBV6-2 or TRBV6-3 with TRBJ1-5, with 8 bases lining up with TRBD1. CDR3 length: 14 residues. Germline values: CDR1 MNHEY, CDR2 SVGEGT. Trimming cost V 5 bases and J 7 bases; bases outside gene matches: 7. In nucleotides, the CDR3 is TGTGCCAGCAGTCGCCAGGGGGCGGGCCAGCCCCAGCATTTT. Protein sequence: CASSRQGAGQPQHF.

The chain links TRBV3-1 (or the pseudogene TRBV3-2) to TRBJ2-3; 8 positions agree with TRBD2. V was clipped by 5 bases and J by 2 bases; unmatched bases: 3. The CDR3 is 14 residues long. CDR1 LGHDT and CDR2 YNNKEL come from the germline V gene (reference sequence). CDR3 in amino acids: CASSFGLATDTQYF. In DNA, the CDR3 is TGTGCCAGCAGCTTCGGACTAGCCACAGATACGCAGTATTTT.

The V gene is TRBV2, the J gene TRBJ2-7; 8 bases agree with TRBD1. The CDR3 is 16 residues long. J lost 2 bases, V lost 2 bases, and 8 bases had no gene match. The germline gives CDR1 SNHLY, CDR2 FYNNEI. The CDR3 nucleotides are TGTGCCAGCAGTGAAAGGTGGGACAGGACGACCTACGAGCAGTACTTC. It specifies CASSERWDRTTYEQYF. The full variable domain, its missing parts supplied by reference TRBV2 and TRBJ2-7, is EPEVTQTPSHQVTQMGQEVILRCVPISNHLYFYWYRQILGQKVEFLVSFYNNEISEKSEIFDDQFSVERPDGSNFTLKIRSTKLEDSAMYFCASSERWDRTTYEQYFGPGTRLTVT.

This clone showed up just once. CDR3 protein: CASSQAPGAGGQDEQFF. In DNA, the CDR3 is TGTGCCAGCAGCCAAGCCCCGGGAGCGGGGGGCCAGGATGAGCAGTTCTTC. The chain has TRBV3-1 (or the pseudogene TRBV3-2) and TRBJ2-1, with 9 nucleotides matching TRBD2. The V gene's germline CDR1 is LGHDT and CDR2 YNNKEL (reference sequence). The ends lost 1 base at V and 8 bases at J; junction bases unmatched: 12. The CDR3 covers 17 residues.

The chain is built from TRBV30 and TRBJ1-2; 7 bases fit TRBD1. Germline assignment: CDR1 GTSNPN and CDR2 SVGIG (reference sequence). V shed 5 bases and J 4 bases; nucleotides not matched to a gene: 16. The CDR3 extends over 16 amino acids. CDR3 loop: CAWGHKGQAAVYGYTF. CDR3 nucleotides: TGTGCCTGGGGCCATAAAGGACAGGCAGCGGTCTATGGCTACACCTTC.

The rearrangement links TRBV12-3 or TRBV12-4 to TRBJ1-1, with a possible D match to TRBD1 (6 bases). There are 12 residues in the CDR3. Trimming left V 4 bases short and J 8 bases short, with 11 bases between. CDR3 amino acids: CASSWGGLEAFF. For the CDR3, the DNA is TGTGCCAGCAGTTGGGGGGGCTTGGAAGCTTTCTTT.

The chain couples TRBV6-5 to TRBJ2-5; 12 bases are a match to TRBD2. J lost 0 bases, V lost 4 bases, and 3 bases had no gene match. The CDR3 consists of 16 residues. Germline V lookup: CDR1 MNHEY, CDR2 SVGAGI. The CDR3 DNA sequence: TGTGCCAGCAGTTCTCGGACTAGCGGGAACCAAGAGACCCAGTACTTC. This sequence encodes CASSSRTSGNQETQYF.

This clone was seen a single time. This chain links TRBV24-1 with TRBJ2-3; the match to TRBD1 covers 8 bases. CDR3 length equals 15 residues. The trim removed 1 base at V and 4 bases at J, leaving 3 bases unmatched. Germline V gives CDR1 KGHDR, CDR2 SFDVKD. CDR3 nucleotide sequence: TGTGCCACCAGTGATTTCCCGGGACAGGCAGATACGCAGTATTTT. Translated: CATSDFPGQADTQYF.

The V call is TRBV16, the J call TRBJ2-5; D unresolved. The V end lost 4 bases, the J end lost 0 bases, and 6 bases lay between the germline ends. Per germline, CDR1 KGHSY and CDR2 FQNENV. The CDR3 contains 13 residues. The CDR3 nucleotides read TGTGCCAGCAGCCGGCAGTACCAAGAGACCCAGTACTTC. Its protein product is CASSRQYQETQYF.

The CDR3 coding sequence is TGTGCCAGCAAGTTACAGACGAACTATGGCTACACCTTC. It translates to CASKLQTNYGYTF. V gene TRBV12-3 or TRBV12-4 combines with J gene TRBJ1-2; D unclear. V lost 7 bases, J lost 2 bases, and 11 bases lay in between. The CDR3 is 13 amino acids.

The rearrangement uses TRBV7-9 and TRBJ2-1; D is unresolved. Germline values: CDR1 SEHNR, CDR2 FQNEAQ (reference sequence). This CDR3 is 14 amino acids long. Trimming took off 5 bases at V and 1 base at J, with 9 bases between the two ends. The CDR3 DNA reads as TGTGCCAGCAGCCTTCAGACATCCTACAATGAGCAGTTCTTC. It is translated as CASSLQTSYNEQFF.

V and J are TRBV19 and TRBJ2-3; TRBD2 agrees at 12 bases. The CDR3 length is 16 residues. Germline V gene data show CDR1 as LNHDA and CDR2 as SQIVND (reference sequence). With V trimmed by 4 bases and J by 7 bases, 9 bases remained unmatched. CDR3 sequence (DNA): TGTGCCAGTAGTAAACGTCTAGCGGGGGGGCCAAATACGCAGTATTTT. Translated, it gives CASSKRLAGGPNTQYF.

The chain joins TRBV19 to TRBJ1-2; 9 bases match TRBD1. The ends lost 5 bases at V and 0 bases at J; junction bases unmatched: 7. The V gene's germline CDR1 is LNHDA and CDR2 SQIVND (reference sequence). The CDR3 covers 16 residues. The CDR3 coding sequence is TGTGCCAGTAGTGTACAGGGGGCACCATCTAACTATGGCTACACCTTC. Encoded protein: CASSVQGAPSNYGYTF.

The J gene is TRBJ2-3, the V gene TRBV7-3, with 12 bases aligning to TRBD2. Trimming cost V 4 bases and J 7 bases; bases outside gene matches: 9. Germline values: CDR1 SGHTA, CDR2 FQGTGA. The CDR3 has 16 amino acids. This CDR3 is CASSSSSGGAFHTQYF. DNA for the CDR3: TGTGCCAGCAGCTCCTCTAGCGGGGGGGCCTTCCATACGCAGTATTTT.

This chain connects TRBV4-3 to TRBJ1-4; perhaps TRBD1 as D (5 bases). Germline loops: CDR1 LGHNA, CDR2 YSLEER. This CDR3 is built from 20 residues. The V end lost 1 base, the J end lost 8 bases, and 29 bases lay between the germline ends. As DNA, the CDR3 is TGCGCCAGCAGCCAAGTGTATTACATTGAAGTTGTTGGGGCGGGAGAAAAACTGTTTTTT. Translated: CASSQVYYIEVVGAGEKLFF.

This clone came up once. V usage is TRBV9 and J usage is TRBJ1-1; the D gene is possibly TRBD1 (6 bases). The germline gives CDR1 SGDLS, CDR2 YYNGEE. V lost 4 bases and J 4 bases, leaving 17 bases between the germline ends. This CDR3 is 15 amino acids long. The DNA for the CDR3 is TGTGCCAGCAGCCCTTTGGTCAGGGGCGTCACTGAAGCTTTCTTT. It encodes CASSPLVRGVTEAFF.

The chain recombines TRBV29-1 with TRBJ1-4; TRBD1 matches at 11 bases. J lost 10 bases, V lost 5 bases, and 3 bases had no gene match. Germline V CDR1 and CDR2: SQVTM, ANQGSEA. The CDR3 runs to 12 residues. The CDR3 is CSVPGTGGKLFF. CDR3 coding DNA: TGCAGCGTTCCCGGGACAGGGGGAAAACTGTTTTTT.